The 10 T cell receptor beta chains listed next were all sequenced from one sample in a study of CD8 T cells in Susac syndrome. When the RNA was reverse transcribed, random hexamers were used with an input of roughly 0.45 to 1 ug. TCRdb re-derived calls from the immunoSEQ multiplex PCR reads in MiXCR, one entry per CDR3 protein. Found here are about 110,000 distinct CDR3 sequences, about 96% of them singletons; the top ten hold 0.09% to 0.1%. What was sequenced was CD4+ T cells from PBMCs. The receptors originated from a human donor in good health.

The chain joins TRBV7-9 to TRBJ1-2; unclear D gene. V lost 3 bases to trimming and J lost 4 bases, with 9 bases between them. The length of the CDR3 is 13 residues. Germline V CDR1 and CDR2: SEHNR, FQNEAQ (reference sequence). The DNA for the CDR3 is TGTGCCAGCAGCTTCAGAGGGAGCTATGGCTACACCTTC. This codes for CASSFRGSYGYTF.

CDR3 in DNA: TGTGCCAGCAGTTACTGGCTAGCGGGAGGGCCTAATGAGCAGTTCTTC. Amino acids: CASSYWLAGGPNEQFF. The chain combines TRBV6-5 with TRBJ2-1; TRBD2 matches 12 bases. Germline V gene data show CDR1 as MNHEY and CDR2 as SVGAGI. V was clipped by 1 base and J by 7 bases; unmatched bases: 5. The CDR3 is made up of 16 amino acids.

V usage is TRBV6-1 and J usage is TRBJ2-5; D unclear. V lost 4 bases to trimming and J lost 2 bases, with 8 bases between them. This CDR3 has 13 amino acids. Per germline, CDR1 MNHNS and CDR2 SASEGT. CDR3 in DNA: TGTGCCAGCAGTGGAGAAATACAAGAGACCCAGTACTTC. Amino acid sequence: CASSGEIQETQYF.

The chain joins TRBV29-1 to TRBJ2-3, with D perhaps matching TRBD2 (6 bases). This CDR3 region has 13 residues. CDR1 SQVTM and CDR2 ANQGSEA come from the germline V gene. Trimming left V 0 bases short and J 4 bases short, with 8 bases between. The CDR3 sequence is CSVEEGGPDTQYF. DNA for the CDR3: TGCAGCGTTGAAGAGGGAGGACCAGATACGCAGTATTTT.

The V call is TRBV20-1, the J call TRBJ1-2; D is undetermined. This CDR3 region has 13 residues. Germline assignment: CDR1 DFQATT and CDR2 SNEGSKA (reference sequence). Trimming took 1 base from V and 6 from J, leaving 12 bases between them. The CDR3 region is CSARGGGYDGYTF. DNA of the CDR3: TGCAGTGCTAGAGGTGGAGGGTACGATGGCTACACCTTC.

The chain has TRBV5-4 and TRBJ2-5; D ambiguous. Looked up from germline, CDR1 is SGHNT and CDR2 is YYREEE (reference sequence). V was trimmed by 4 bases and J by 5 bases, leaving 9 bases between them. There are 12 residues in the CDR3. CDR3 in DNA: TGTGCCAGCAGCCTCCTAGATGAGACCCAGTACTTC. Its translation is CASSLLDETQYF.

This clonotype was seen once. The chain combines TRBV7-2 with TRBJ2-5, with 8 bases that match TRBD2. This CDR3 contains 14 residues. J was trimmed by 4 bases and V by 6 bases; bases with no gene match: 7. Germline V gene lookup returns CDR1 SGHTA and CDR2 FQGNSA. The CDR3 region is CASSTGGAGETQYF. The DNA of the CDR3 is TGTGCCAGCAGTACCGGGGGGGCCGGAGAGACCCAGTACTTC.

The chain combines TRBV3-1 with TRBJ2-7; D unresolved. The CDR3 extends over 10 amino acids. V lost 8 bases and J lost 2, with 4 bases in between. Germline V gene lookup returns CDR1 LGHDT and CDR2 YNNKEL (reference sequence). The CDR3 nucleotides are TGTGCCAGCGGAACCTACGAGCAGTACTTC. Its protein product is CASGTYEQYF.

The chain uses TRBV7-6 and TRBJ1-6; a possible D gene is TRBD1 (5 bases). Trimming took 6 bases from V and 0 from J, leaving 12 bases between them. Germline-derived CDR1 and CDR2 are SGHVS and FNYEAQ. This CDR3 spans 16 amino acids. This CDR3 reads CASSSQASSYNSPLHF. The CDR3 nucleotides are TGTGCCAGCAGTTCACAGGCGAGCTCCTATAATTCACCCCTCCACTTT.

This chain uses TRBV20-1 with TRBJ2-3; no reliable D call. The length of the CDR3 is 13 residues. Germline CDR1 DFQATT, CDR2 SNEGSKA (reference sequence). Deletions cut 2 bases from V and 3 bases from J, with 9 bases between. CDR3 sequence (DNA): TGCAGTGCTAGATTCTTGGAAACAGATACGCAGTATTTT. Its translation is CSARFLETDTQYF.